A single sample is the source of the 30 T cell receptor beta chains below, sequenced in a study of shared clonotypes between healthy human individuals. The method was immunoSEQ multiplex PCR; TCRdb's version includes in-frame clones alone and lacks a portion of them. The sample contains some 480,000 clones, roughly 85% of which appear only once. Sequencing input: PBMCs. Every receptor here comes from a woman between 40 and 55 years old in good health. Some clones in this sample may be carry-over from other donors' samples.

This chain connects TRBV9 to TRBJ2-2; TRBD1 agrees at 10 bases. The CDR3 is 15 amino acids. Germline V CDR1 and CDR2: SGDLS, YYNGEE. V gave up 0 bases and J gave up 7 bases; unmatched junction bases: 3. The CDR3 is CASSVGTGGIGELFF. Written as DNA, the CDR3 is TGTGCCAGCAGCGTAGGGACAGGGGGTATCGGGGAGCTGTTTTTT.

The chain uses TRBV27 and TRBJ2-1; D call uncertain. There are 13 residues in the CDR3. V was shortened by 3 bases and J by 5 bases, with 8 bases between the two germline ends. Germline-derived CDR1 and CDR2 are MNHEY and SMNVEV (reference sequence). The CDR3: CASSLRQHNEQFF. The CDR3 bases are TGTGCCAGCAGTTTGAGGCAGCACAATGAGCAGTTCTTC.

Details on this clone: A read error may be the cause here, since a much bigger clone is one base away. The chain carries TRBV9 and TRBJ2-7, with D maybe TRBD1 (8 bases). V lost 4 bases and J lost 0, with 14 bases in between. In germline, CDR1 is SGDLS, CDR2 YYNGEE. The CDR3 has 15 residues. The CDR3 coding sequence is TGTGCCAGCAGCTCAGGGGGCGGGAGCTCCTACGAGCAGTACTTC. Translated, it gives CASSSGGGSSYEQYF. The full variable domain, completed using reference TRBV9 and TRBJ2-7, is DSGVTQTPKHLITATGQRVTLRCSPRSGDLSVYWYQQSLDQGLQFLIQYYNGEERAKGNILERFSAQQFPDLHSELNLSSLELGDSALYFCASSSGGGSSYEQYFGPGTRLTVT.

This sequence joins TRBV27 and TRBJ2-2; 12 nucleotides agree with TRBD2. The ends lost 5 bases at V and 4 bases at J; junction bases unmatched: 8. Germline values: CDR1 MNHEY, CDR2 SMNVEV (reference sequence). The CDR3 has 17 residues. As DNA, the CDR3 is TGTGCCAGCAGTCCCAGAGCTAGCGGGAGGGTCACCGGGGAGCTGTTTTTT. It codes for CASSPRASGRVTGELFF.

The genes are TRBV6-1 and TRBJ2-5, with 8 positions matching TRBD2. The J call may be mistaken, given a closer DNA end match to TRBJ2-7. The CDR3 has 13 residues. CDR1 is MNHNS and CDR2 is SASEGT in the germline V gene. CDR3 sequence (DNA): TGTGCCAGCAGTTCCGGGAGGGCCTACGAGCAGTACTTC. This encodes CASSSGRAYEQYF.

The chain couples TRBV19 to TRBJ2-6; D ambiguous. Germline V gene sequence: CDR1 LNHDA, CDR2 SQIVND (reference sequence). This CDR3 spans 15 amino acids. V was cut by 7 bases and J by 4 bases, with 14 bases left in between. The CDR3 coding sequence is TGTGCCAGTATTAATAGCTGGTCCGGGGCCAACGTCCTGACTTTC. This codes for CASINSWSGANVLTF.

This clone showed up just a few times. V gene TRBV28 combines with J gene TRBJ2-5; 10 positions match TRBD1. Germline CDR1 is MDHEN and CDR2 is SYDVKM. Trimming took 3 bases from V and 3 from J; bases not matched to a gene: 4. The length of the CDR3 is 15 residues. The CDR3 spells CASSLPGTGEETQYF. CDR3 nucleotide sequence: TGTGCCAGCAGTTTGCCAGGGACAGGGGAAGAGACCCAGTACTTC.

The CDR3 loop reads CASSLGTSGSYNEQFF. The CDR3 bases are TGTGCCAGCAGCTTGGGAACTAGCGGCTCCTACAATGAGCAGTTCTTC. The chain is built from TRBV5-8 and TRBJ2-1; 8 bases map to TRBD2. CDR1 is SGHTS and CDR2 is YDEGEE in the germline V gene. The CDR3 covers 16 residues. Trimming took 0 bases from V and 0 from J; bases not matched to a gene: 2.

In regard to this clone: A much larger clone lies one base from this, so it may be a read error. The same CDR3 can be traced to other DNA sequences in this sample. This chain connects TRBV5-1 to TRBJ2-1; 11 bases agree with TRBD2. CDR3 length equals 15 residues. Germline CDR1 reads SGHRS; CDR2 reads YFSETQ. This CDR3 is CASSSTSGSINEQFF. The CDR3 bases are TGTGCCAGCAGCTCCACTAGCGGGAGTATCAATGAGCAGTTCTTC.

The chain uses TRBV7-2 and TRBJ2-5, with 8 bases matching TRBD2. Germline V gene lookup returns CDR1 SGHTA and CDR2 FQGNSA. This CDR3 contains 16 residues. V trimming: 5 bases; J trimming: 4 bases; junction bases outside the gene matches: 12. CDR3 DNA: TGTGCCAGCAGCCCAGACCAAGCGGGAGTTGGAGAGACCCAGTACTTC. Translated, it gives CASSPDQAGVGETQYF. Filled out from reference TRBV7-2 and TRBJ2-5, the complete variable domain reads GAGVSQSPSNKVTEKGKDVELRCDPISGHTALYWYRQSLGQGLEFLIYFQGNSAPDKSGLPSDRFSAERTGGSVSTLTIQRTQQEDSAVYLCASSPDQAGVGETQYFGPGTRLLVL.

The chain recombines TRBV6-6 with TRBJ2-5, with a tentative D call TRBD1 (6 bases). V lost 0 bases and J lost 3, with 11 bases in between. Germline loops: CDR1 MNHNY, CDR2 SVGAGI (reference sequence). The CDR3 consists of 15 residues. Here the CDR3 DNA reads TGTGCCAGCAGTTACTCAGGCAGGGGTGAAGAGACCCAGTACTTC. Its protein product is CASSYSGRGEETQYF.

The chain links TRBV19 to TRBJ1-4, with D uncertain. The CDR3 runs 15 residues. The ends were cut back, 1 base at V and 0 bases at J, with 6 bases in the middle. From germline, CDR1 is LNHDA and CDR2 SQIVND (reference sequence). CDR3 loop: CASSIVPTTNEKLFF. DNA for the CDR3: TGTGCCAGTAGTATAGTCCCCACAACTAATGAAAAACTGTTTTTT. The full variable domain, in which reference TRBV19 and TRBJ1-4 provide the parts outside the CDR3, is DGGITQSPKYLFRKEGQNVTLSCEQNLNHDAMYWYRQDPGQGLRLIYYSQIVNDFQKGDIAEGYSVSREKKESFPLTVTSAQKNPTAFYLCASSIVPTTNEKLFFGSGTQLSVL.

V gene TRBV6-1 combines with J gene TRBJ2-5; TRBD2 agrees at 7 bases. The CDR3 sequence is 14 residues long. Germline CDR1 MNHNS, CDR2 SASEGT. V was clipped by 7 bases and J by 5 bases; unmatched bases: 10. Written as DNA, the CDR3 is TGTGCCAGCACCCCAGCGGGGCTTCGTGAGACCCAGTACTTC. Translation: CASTPAGLRETQYF.

The chain joins TRBV6-6 to TRBJ2-1, with 10 bases matching TRBD2. Germline V gives CDR1 MNHNY, CDR2 SVGAGI (reference sequence). The CDR3 contains 15 residues. J gave up 6 bases and V 8 bases, and 10 bases lay outside the gene matches. The CDR3 DNA reads TGTGCCAGCGGCAAACTAGCGGGAAGTCGCAATGAGCAGTTCTTC. Encoded protein: CASGKLAGSRNEQFF.

The J gene is TRBJ1-3, the V gene TRBV19; no definite D call. Germline CDR1 and CDR2: LNHDA and SQIVND (reference sequence). This CDR3 region has 15 residues. Trimming removed 5 bases from V and 2 bases from J, with 13 bases in between. Here the CDR3 DNA reads TGTGCCAGTAGTCCCGATGAGTCCCCTGGAAACACCATATATTTT. It codes for CASSPDESPGNTIYF.

The V call is TRBV27, the J call TRBJ2-5; 9 bases are a match to TRBD2. The V gene end was trimmed by 1 base and the J gene end by 5 bases; junction bases not matched to a gene: 8. Germline lookup yields CDR1 MNHEY and CDR2 SMNVEV (reference sequence). This CDR3 spans 16 amino acids. CDR3 DNA: TGTGCCAGCAGTTTATTCCCGGGACTAGCCAAGGAGACCCAGTACTTC. Its translation: CASSLFPGLAKETQYF.

Worth noting for this clone: Just one base apart from a much larger clone, this may be a read error. This chain links TRBV11-1 with TRBJ2-7; 10 bases align to TRBD2. Trimming removed 6 bases from V and 3 bases from J; junction bases left unmatched: 2. This CDR3 is 13 amino acids long. Germline V gives CDR1 SGHAT, CDR2 FQDESV (reference sequence). The CDR3 region has the DNA TGTGCCAGCAGTCGGACTAGCGGCTACGAGCAGTACTTC. It specifies CASSRTSGYEQYF.

The chain joins TRBV10-2 to TRBJ1-5, with D hard to call. The CDR3 contains 14 residues. The germline V gene encodes CDR1 WSHSY and CDR2 SAAADI. V dropped 0 bases and J dropped 5 bases, with 8 bases sitting between them. The CDR3 sequence: CASSESDPYQPQHF. CDR3 DNA: TGCGCCAGCAGTGAGTCGGACCCTTATCAGCCCCAGCATTTT.

V and J are TRBV6-1 and TRBJ1-3; D is undetermined. CDR3 size: 12 residues. V lost 7 bases and J 3 bases, leaving 7 bases between the germline ends. Germline V gene lookup returns CDR1 MNHNS and CDR2 SASEGT. CDR3 protein: CASTVDGNTIYF. Written as DNA, the CDR3 is TGTGCCAGCACGGTTGATGGAAACACCATATATTTT.

CDR3 in amino acids: CASSQGEGLGTDTQYF. In DNA form, the CDR3 reads TGCGCCAGCAGCCAAGGAGAAGGGTTAGGCACAGATACGCAGTATTTT. V and J are TRBV4-3 and TRBJ2-3; D is ambiguous. CDR3 length: 16 residues. V was trimmed by 1 base and J by 1 base, leaving 12 bases between them. Germline V gene lookup returns CDR1 LGHNA and CDR2 YSLEER.

The V and J genes are TRBV5-5 and TRBJ2-3, with a weak D call TRBD2 (6 bases). Trimming pared 4 bases from V and 6 bases from J, leaving 15 bases between. In germline, CDR1 is SGHKS, CDR2 YYEKEE (reference sequence). The CDR3 runs to 14 residues. The CDR3 DNA reads as TGTGCCAGCAGCACGGGGTCCAGCGGGGATACGCAGTATTTT. It specifies CASSTGSSGDTQYF.

This sequence joins TRBV19 and TRBJ2-2; TRBD1 might be the D (6 bases). Trimming took off 3 bases at V and 0 bases at J, with 17 bases between the two ends. Germline V gives CDR1 LNHDA, CDR2 SQIVND (reference sequence). This CDR3 is 18 amino acids long. The CDR3 DNA sequence: TGTGCCAGTAGTATTGAGGTGTGGGGGACAACGAACACCGGGGAGCTGTTTTTT. Amino acid sequence: CASSIEVWGTTNTGELFF.

This clone appeared once. CDR3 region: CASSDSSSTDTQYF. In DNA form, the CDR3 reads TGTGCCAGCAGTGACAGCAGCAGCACAGATACGCAGTATTTT. The chain has TRBV6-6 and TRBJ2-3, with D tentatively TRBD1 (5 bases). In germline, CDR1 is MNHNY, CDR2 SVGAGI (reference sequence). The CDR3 extends over 14 amino acids. V lost 5 bases to trimming and J lost 0 bases, with 9 bases between them.

The V call is TRBV4-2, the J call TRBJ2-7, with D perhaps TRBD2 (6 bases). The V end was cut by 0 bases, the J end by 2 bases, with 11 bases between. This CDR3 is built from 15 residues. The germline CDR1 and CDR2 sequences are LGHNA and YNFKEQ. CDR3 nucleotide sequence: TGTGCCAGCAGCCAAGATGAACAGCGGGCCTACGAGCAGTACTTC. Amino acids: CASSQDEQRAYEQYF.

The chain links TRBV6-6 to TRBJ2-1, with 7 bases that match TRBD2. Germline V lookup: CDR1 MNHNY, CDR2 SVGAGI (reference sequence). The CDR3 sequence is 15 residues long. Losses at the gene ends were 7 bases for V and 6 bases for J; bases not matched to a gene: 12. The CDR3 protein is CASTAWGGEGNEQFF. In DNA form, the CDR3 reads TGTGCCAGCACTGCGTGGGGAGGGGAGGGCAATGAGCAGTTCTTC.

This clone was counted only a few times. This chain links TRBV15 with TRBJ2-1, with D maybe TRBD1 (6 bases). This CDR3 spans 15 amino acids. Trimming cost V 1 base and J 0 bases, with 7 bases left between them. CDR1 is LNHNV, CDR2 YYDKDF, per germline (reference sequence). This chain's CDR3 is CATSRGGRSYNEQFF. CDR3 bases: TGTGCCACCAGCAGAGGGGGGCGCTCCTACAATGAGCAGTTCTTC.

This chain uses TRBV7-6 with TRBJ1-2; 7 bases are a match to TRBD1. J lost 6 bases, V lost 5 bases, and 15 bases had no gene match. Germline V lookup: CDR1 SGHVS, CDR2 FNYEAQ. The CDR3 is made up of 16 amino acids. The CDR3 is CASSQSADPGGDGYTF. CDR3 DNA: TGTGCCAGCAGCCAAAGCGCGGACCCAGGGGGAGATGGCTACACCTTC.

This chain uses TRBV5-1 with TRBJ2-1, with 10 bases lining up with TRBD2. V dropped 0 bases and J dropped 9; count of bases not matched to a gene: 6. CDR1 is SGHRS, CDR2 YFSETQ, per germline. This CDR3 has 15 amino acids. Here the CDR3 DNA reads TGCGCCAGCAGCTTGGCATTAGCGGGGGGTGGTGAGCAGTTCTTC. It specifies CASSLALAGGGEQFF.

The chain has TRBV18 and TRBJ2-7, with D possibly TRBD1 on 6 matching bases. The V end was cut by 3 bases, the J end by 2 bases, with 11 bases between. Germline V gene data show CDR1 as KGHSH and CDR2 as LQKENI. The CDR3 runs to 14 residues. In nucleotides, the CDR3 is TGTGCCAGCTCACCGAACAGGGAACCCTACGAGCAGTACTTC. Encoded protein: CASSPNREPYEQYF. The entire variable domain, with the rest obtained from reference TRBV18 and TRBJ2-7, is as follows: NAGVMQNPRHLVRRRGQEARLRCSPMKGHSHVYWYRQLPEEGLKFMVYLQKENIIDESGMPKERFSAEFPKEGPSILRIQQVVRGDSAAYFCASSPNREPYEQYFGPGTRLTVT.

The gene calls are TRBV7-9 and TRBJ2-7; no definite D call. The V end was cut by 1 base, the J end by 5 bases, with 15 bases between. The germline gives CDR1 SEHNR, CDR2 FQNEAQ (reference sequence). The CDR3 runs 15 residues. The CDR3 here is CASSLDLPDRDEQYF. The DNA for the CDR3 is TGTGCCAGCAGCTTAGATTTGCCCGACCGGGACGAGCAGTACTTC. Complete variable domain (other parts from reference TRBV7-9 and TRBJ2-7): DTGVSQNPRHKITKRGQNVTFRCDPISEHNRLYWYRQTLGQGPEFLTYFQNEAQLEKSRLLSDRFSAERPKGSFSTLEIQRTEQGDSAMYLCASSLDLPDRDEQYFGPGTRLTVT.